The rows below give T cell receptor beta chains drawn from one sample of a study of CD8+ T cells in alopecia areata. Method: immunoSEQ multiplex PCR; TCRdb's copy keeps in-frame clones and lacks some. Among roughly 220,000 clones listed, over 60% were seen once. Source: CD4+ T cells sorted from blood, taken between weeks 43 and 45, from a patient treated with tofacitinib. All receptors come from a human donor with alopecia areata. CDR3s include the opening cysteine and the closing phenylalanine or tryptophan. A D gene is named only where the DNA matches it firmly.

TRBD1,TRBV19,14,CASSWRGPNQPQHF
-,TRBV4-2,18,CASSQEIGPKGSNQPQHF
-,TRBV30,13,CAWNQGGHQPQHF
-,TRBV29-1,16,CSVEAGPGPHLKEQYF
TRBD1,TRBV2,13,CASGRQGNYGYTF
-,TRBV29-1,13,CSVEDHMNTEAFF
-,TRBV29-1,13,CSVEVGLDTEAFF
-,TRBV4-2,14,CASSQVGVGNEQFF
-,TRBV30,15,CAWSVSGAWANVLTF
-,TRBV6-5,13,CASTGPFQNIQYF
-,TRBV14,16,CASSHGGASSSYEQYF
-,TRBV25-1,10,CASTSLEAFF
-,TRBV5-6,12,CASSKERGEQFF
-,TRBV6-5,13,CASSSTVNTEAFF
-,TRBV2,12,CASTRGTGELFF
TRBD2,TRBV7-2,15,CASSPTSGGPTGQYF
TRBD1,TRBV12-5,17,CASGLVLGDRVDETQYF
-,TRBV29-1,14,CSVYSRAGTTEAFF
TRBD1,TRBV29-1,12,CSVEGTDYGYTF
-,TRBV12-5,15,CASGLAKDWRAEAFF
-,TRBV10-3,12,CAISGEGETQYF
TRBD1,TRBV6-1,15,CATQNIDRVGEKLFF
-,TRBV5-1,15,CASSLDRFSGNTIYF
TRBD1,TRBV15,18,CATSRDKGQMKPNTEAFF
TRBD1,TRBV18,15,CASSPSTGYTGELFF
-,TRBV7-2,14,CATARRQHTYEQYF
TRBD1,TRBV7-8,15,CASSSRWTGTGELFF
-,TRBV10-1,13,CASSESPNSPLHF
-,TRBV7-8,13,CASSERRLEKLFF
-,TRBV7-2,14,CASSSDSRTYGYTF